These T cell receptor beta chains were read from a single sample in a study of T cell repertoires in cytomegalovirus infection. Their antigens remain unidentified. TCRdb re-called the reads with MiXCR, one entry per CDR3 protein. The sample records 200,000 or so distinct CDR3 sequences, 35% to 40% being singletons. The sample was CD8+ T cells from cultured PBMCs, taken from culture after CMV antigen stimulation. All receptors derive from a human donor in good health (CMV status not recorded). Some clones in this sample may be carry-over from other donors' samples. Each CDR3 is given with its conserved first and last residue. The D gene is left open where the match is weak. Size values are once, few and many counts, or a class for expanded clones, and some rows have none.

cdr3_aa cdr3_nt clone_size d_call j_call v_call
CATTSPATYEQYF TGTGCCACCACTAGTCCAGCGACCTACGAGCAGTACTTC . . TRBJ2-7 TRBV6-6
CASSLALTWETQYF TGTGCCAGCAGCTTAGCTCTGACATGGGAGACCCAGTACTTC . . TRBJ2-5 TRBV7-8
CASSYTKMNTEAFF TGTGCCAGCAGTTACACTAAAATGAACACTGAAGCTTTCTTT once . TRBJ1-1 TRBV6-8
CASSPRFFRTARTDTQYF TGTGCCAGCAGTCCCCGATTTTTTAGGACGGCACGCACAGATACGCAGTATTTT many . TRBJ2-3 TRBV25-1
CASSLAQGRETQYF TGTGCCAGCAGCTTAGCCCAGGGGAGGGAGACCCAGTACTTC . . TRBJ2-5 TRBV7-9
CASSFTRDRSPYNEQFF TGTGCCAGCAGCTTCACCCGGGACAGGAGCCCCTACAATGAGCAGTTCTTC . TRBD1 TRBJ2-1 TRBV7-9
CASMEGTEETQYF TGTGCCAGCATGGAAGGGACCGAAGAGACCCAGTACTTC . . TRBJ2-5 TRBV27
CASGEGDEQFF TGTGCTAGTGGAGAGGGGGATGAGCAGTTCTTC . . TRBJ2-1 TRBV12-5
CASSLAAGQNQPQHF TGTGCCAGCAGCTTAGCCGCAGGGCAAAATCAGCCCCAGCATTTT few . TRBJ1-5 TRBV7-2
CASSSDGETQYF TGTGCCAGCAGCTCAGACGGTGAGACCCAGTACTTC few . TRBJ2-5 TRBV7-9
CASSSGLAEIYEQYF TGTGCCAGCAGCTCGGGACTAGCGGAGATATACGAGCAGTACTTC . TRBD2 TRBJ2-7 TRBV11-3
CARSLAGSPADTTYF TGTGCCAGAAGCTTAGCTGGAAGTCCCGCAGATACGACGTATTTT many . TRBJ2-3 TRBV7-6
CASSLGASGGYEQFF TGTGCCAGCAGCTTGGGGGCTAGCGGGGGCTATGAGCAGTTCTTC . TRBD2 TRBJ2-1 TRBV5-6
CASGTGTSGNEQFF TGTGCCAGCGGGACCGGGACTAGCGGCAATGAGCAGTTCTTC . TRBD2 TRBJ2-1 TRBV6-4
CAISEKGSQPQHF TGTGCCATCAGTGAAAAGGGAAGTCAGCCCCAGCATTTT once . TRBJ1-5 TRBV10-3
CASSHGQDSYEQYF TGTGCCAGCAGTCACGGACAGGACAGCTACGAGCAGTACTTC . TRBD1 TRBJ2-7 TRBV27
CASSPWTGSPYEQYF TGTGCCAGCAGCCCTTGGACAGGCTCCCCCTACGAGCAGTACTTC . TRBD1 TRBJ2-7 TRBV3-1
CASSLKGELYEQYF TGTGCCAGCAGCTTGAAAGGGGAGCTCTACGAGCAGTACTTC . . TRBJ2-7 TRBV5-6
CASRGLASLNEQFF TGTGCCAGCAGAGGACTAGCGTCCCTCAATGAGCAGTTCTTC few TRBD2 TRBJ2-1 TRBV6-2/TRBV6-3
CASSLEAGEMSEQYF TGTGCCAGCAGTTTAGAAGCGGGAGAAATGAGCGAGCAGTACTTC . TRBD2 TRBJ2-7 TRBV12-3/TRBV12-4
CASGFTRGGTEAFF TGTGCCAGTGGCTTCACCCGCGGGGGCACTGAAGCTTTCTTT . . TRBJ1-1 TRBV28
CASSRLGRDSNQPQHF TGTGCCAGCAGCCGCCTGGGGAGGGATAGCAATCAGCCCCAGCATTTT few . TRBJ1-5 TRBV7-2
CASKIAGEGNSPLHF TGTGCCAGTAAAATAGCAGGGGAGGGTAATTCACCCCTCCACTTT . . TRBJ1-6 TRBV19
CASAPGTSRTDTQYF TGTGCCAGCGCCCCCGGGACTAGTCGCACAGATACGCAGTATTTT . TRBD2 TRBJ2-3 TRBV28
CASSANRGWGYTF TGTGCCAGCAGCGCCAATCGGGGCTGGGGCTACACCTTC few . TRBJ1-2 TRBV11-1
CASSVRLDTQYF TGTGCCAGCAGCGTAAGATTAGATACGCAGTATTTT . . TRBJ2-3 TRBV6-1
CSVWTVRVKETQYF TGCAGCGTCTGGACAGTGAGGGTTAAAGAGACCCAGTACTTC . . TRBJ2-5 TRBV29-1
CASSFFQPRMGRTPTQYF TGTGCCAGCAGTTTTTTCCAACCCCGCATGGGACGGACCCCGACCCAGTACTTC few . TRBJ2-5 TRBV28
CASSISGGAGDTQYF TGTGCCAGCAGCATTAGCGGGGGGGCGGGGGATACGCAGTATTTT many TRBD2 TRBJ2-3 TRBV7-2
CASRGQAVYF TGTGCCAGCAGGGGACAGGCGGTTTACTTT few TRBD1 TRBJ1-1 TRBV2
CASSSQGEAFF TGTGCCAGCAGCTCTCAGGGCGAAGCTTTCTTT . . TRBJ1-1 TRBV7-9
CAPRLDRQGTYEQYF TGTGCCCCTAGACTAGATCGACAGGGGACTTACGAGCAGTACTTC . TRBD1 TRBJ2-7 TRBV19
CASSLGRLAPTYNEQFF TGTGCCAGCAGCTTAGGAAGACTAGCTCCAACCTACAATGAGCAGTTCTTC . TRBD2 TRBJ2-1 TRBV7-3
CASSIVGGRDTEAFF TGTGCCAGTAGTATAGTAGGCGGCAGGGACACTGAAGCTTTCTTT few . TRBJ1-1 TRBV19
CASSYGSPLEQYF TGTGCCAGCAGTTACGGTAGCCCTCTCGAGCAGTACTTC . . TRBJ2-7 TRBV12-3/TRBV12-4
CARSVRELRIVNQPPHF TGTGCCAGAAGTGTCAGGGAGTTACGGATAGTCAATCAGCCCCCGCATTTT once . TRBJ1-5 TRBV2
CASSFGQTEAFF TGTGCCAGCAGCTTCGGTCAAACTGAAGCTTTCTTT few . TRBJ1-1 TRBV7-9
CASSTFPPAYEGELFF TGTGCCAGTAGTACTTTTCCTCCAGCCTACGAAGGGGAGCTGTTTTTT . . TRBJ2-2 TRBV19
CASTPHTGELFF TGTGCCAGTACCCCACACACAGGGGAGCTGTTTTTT . . TRBJ2-2 TRBV19
CASSPTANAYEQYF TGTGCCAGCAGTCCTACAGCTAACGCCTACGAGCAGTACTTC once . TRBJ2-7 TRBV6-6
CASSPSGTLETQYF TGTGCCAGCAGCCCCTCCGGGACTTTAGAGACCCAGTACTTC . . TRBJ2-5 TRBV7-3
CASSIGDSFYNEQFF TGTGCCAGCAGCATAGGGGACAGTTTCTACAATGAGCAGTTCTTC . TRBD1 TRBJ2-1 TRBV12-3/TRBV12-4
CASSPTALSTDTQYF TGTGCCAGCAGCCCCACTGCACTTAGCACAGATACGCAGTATTTT few . TRBJ2-3 TRBV7-2
CASSLIASGNGRETQYF TGTGCCAGCAGTTTAATAGCTAGCGGGAATGGAAGAGAGACCCAGTACTTC . TRBD2 TRBJ2-5 TRBV28
CASSYSTGGNTIYF TGTGCCAGCAGTTACTCGACAGGTGGAAACACCATATATTTT . . TRBJ1-3 TRBV6-6
CSVEDQGAAGLNAEAFF TGCAGCGTTGAAGATCAAGGGGCGGCCGGATTGAATGCTGAAGCTTTCTTT . . TRBJ1-1 TRBV29-1
CASSFLTSVGTDTQYF TGTGCCAGCAGCTTTTTGACTAGTGTGGGCACAGATACGCAGTATTTT . . TRBJ2-3 TRBV7-6
CASSDTYNQPQHF TGCGCCAGCAGTGACACATACAATCAGCCCCAGCATTTT few . TRBJ1-5 TRBV10-2
CASSLALGTATDTQYF TGTGCCAGCAGCTTAGCCCTCGGGACAGCAACAGATACGCAGTATTTT few TRBD1 TRBJ2-3 TRBV7-8
CASSPQRAHNSPLHF TGTGCCAGCTCACCACAGAGGGCTCATAATTCACCCCTCCACTTT . . TRBJ1-6 TRBV18
CASTRGWADTQYF TGTGCCAGCACCAGAGGGTGGGCAGATACGCAGTATTTT . . TRBJ2-3 TRBV27
CASSTVNTEAFF TGTGCCAGCAGCACCGTGAACACTGAAGCTTTCTTT few . TRBJ1-1 TRBV7-4
CASSLTTGTEATAQYF TGTGCCAGCAGTCTAACAACCGGGACAGAGGCTACGGCGCAGTACTTC . TRBD1 TRBJ2-7 TRBV28
CASSRTSGRRTDTQYF TGTGCCAGCAGTCGTACTAGCGGGCGACGCACAGATACGCAGTATTTT . TRBD2 TRBJ2-3 TRBV27
CASSLLQSDTGELFF TGTGCCAGCAGCCTTCTACAGTCGGACACCGGGGAGCTGTTTTTT many . TRBJ2-2 TRBV11-2
CSAYVFYRDTGTPDTQYF TGCAGTGCCTACGTTTTCTACCGGGACACAGGGACTCCAGATACGCAGTATTTT . . TRBJ2-3 TRBV20-1
CASSLAGGSEQFF TGTGCCAGCAGCTTAGCAGGGGGAAGCGAGCAGTTCTTC many . TRBJ2-1 TRBV7-6